The 30 T cell receptor beta chains below were found in one sample sequenced in a study of T cell responses to AZD1222 COVID-19 vaccine. Profiling relied on immunoSEQ multiplex PCR, and the TCRdb table lists in-frame clones only, not all of them. The table shows approximately 140,000 clones, with 89% occurring only once. The sample was peripheral blood, taken on day 0 of AZD1222 vaccination. Source of these receptors: an adult in good health.

The V call is TRBV9, the J call TRBJ2-3; D is unresolved. V lost 3 bases to trimming and J lost 6 bases, with 8 bases between them. Germline V gene sequence: CDR1 SGDLS, CDR2 YYNGEE. The CDR3 is made up of 12 amino acids. Here the CDR3 reads CASSAKQDTQYF. The CDR3, as DNA: TGTGCCAGCAGCGCGAAGCAGGATACGCAGTATTTT.

J is TRBJ2-5 and V is TRBV5-3; TRBD2 matches 9 bases. TRBV5-3 is an ORF for which the function is uncertain. V dropped 4 bases and J dropped 4; count of bases not matched to a gene: 11. The CDR3 sequence is 16 residues long. The CDR3 DNA follows: TGTGCCAGAAGCGCCCTAGCGGGGCATACCGGAGAGACCCAGTACTTC. Protein product: CARSALAGHTGETQYF.

The gene calls are TRBV2 and TRBJ2-2; D possibly corresponds to TRBD2 (7 bases). Trimming removed 6 bases from V and 7 bases from J, with 21 bases in between. CDR3 size: 16 residues. CDR1 is SNHLY, CDR2 FYNNEI, per germline. The CDR3 is CASREGEGRRGGELFF. As DNA, the CDR3 is TGTGCCAGCAGGGAGGGGGAGGGCCGGAGAGGCGGGGAGCTGTTTTTT. Full variable domain (remainder filled in from reference TRBV2 and TRBJ2-2): EPEVTQTPSHQVTQMGQEVILRCVPISNHLYFYWYRQILGQKVEFLVSFYNNEISEKSEIFDDQFSVERPDGSNFTLKIRSTKLEDSAMYFCASREGEGRRGGELFFGEGSRLTVL.

The rearrangement links TRBV21-1 to TRBJ2-1; the table's D call TRBD2 went unverified against the DNA. TRBV21-1 is tagged as a pseudogene. CDR3 length: 15 amino acids. CDR3 protein: CASSNSGTTPNEQFF. In nucleotides, the CDR3 is TGTGCCAGCAGCAATAGCGGCACAACTCCTAATGAGCAGTTCTTC.

A note on this clone: A read error may account for a junction end that differs from germline. CDR3 protein: CASSRTSGSSHEQYF. Here the CDR3 DNA reads TGTGCCAGCAGTAGAACTAGCGGGAGCTCCCACGAGCAGTACTTC. The chain couples TRBV6-5 to TRBJ2-7, with 11 bases matching TRBD2. Looked up from germline, CDR1 is MNHEY and CDR2 is SVGAGI. The CDR3 is made up of 15 amino acids.

For this clone: Other DNA sequences within the sample encode an identical CDR3. The V and J genes are TRBV6-5 and TRBJ1-6; 7 bases fit TRBD1. The length of the CDR3 is 15 residues. Germline CDR1 is MNHEY and CDR2 is SVGAGI. After removal of 1 base from V and 6 bases from J, the junction contained 3 bases not matched to a gene. CDR3 loop: CASSYYGTVNSPLHF. CDR3 in DNA: TGTGCCAGCAGTTACTATGGGACAGTTAATTCACCCCTCCACTTT.

The V gene is TRBV30, the J gene TRBJ1-1; TRBD1 might be the D (5 bases). This CDR3 is built from 12 residues. The V gene lost 1 base and the J gene lost 4 bases, with 7 bases spanning the gap. Germline V gene lookup returns CDR1 GTSNPN and CDR2 SVGIG (reference sequence). The CDR3, as DNA: TGTGCCTGGAGTGAGGGGTCCACTGAAGCTTTCTTT. This translates into CAWSEGSTEAFF.

CDR3 protein: CAAGSGSLEQFF. CDR3 DNA sequence: TGTGCTGCGGGAAGCGGGAGCCTTGAGCAGTTCTTC. This chain joins TRBV27 and TRBJ2-1, with 8 nucleotides matching TRBD2. Germline loops: CDR1 MNHEY, CDR2 SMNVEV (reference sequence). The CDR3 sequence is 12 residues long.

V gene TRBV3-1 (or the pseudogene TRBV3-2) combines with J gene TRBJ2-7, with a weak D call TRBD2 (6 bases). V shed 4 bases and J shed 4 bases, with 11 bases lying between them. The CDR3 sequence is 13 residues long. Germline lookup yields CDR1 LGHDT and CDR2 YNNKEL (reference sequence). CDR3 amino acids: CASSPIAGYEQYF. The CDR3 DNA sequence: TGTGCCAGCAGCCCCATTGCGGGGTACGAGCAGTACTTC.

This chain connects TRBV19 to TRBJ1-2; 8 nucleotides agree with TRBD1. The V and J ends lost 3 bases and 4 bases, in that order; junction bases with no gene match: 7. Germline lookup yields CDR1 LNHDA and CDR2 SQIVND (reference sequence). The CDR3 length is 15 residues. CDR3 sequence: CASSMGDRQIYGYTF. For the CDR3, the DNA is TGTGCCAGTAGTATGGGGGACAGGCAGATCTATGGCTACACCTTC.

This rearrangement joins TRBV30 to TRBJ1-2; possibly TRBD1 for D (5 bases). The V end lost 1 base, the J end lost 7 bases, and 13 bases lay between the germline ends. Germline CDR1 and CDR2: GTSNPN and SVGIG (reference sequence). The CDR3 has 13 residues. CDR3 sequence: CAWSGDLRAGYTF. In DNA form, the CDR3 reads TGTGCCTGGAGTGGGGACCTAAGGGCTGGCTACACCTTC.

This chain connects TRBV20-1 to TRBJ1-5, with D maybe TRBD1 (6 bases). The V end lost 3 bases, the J end lost 4 bases, and 19 bases lay between the germline ends. The germline gives CDR1 DFQATT, CDR2 SNEGSKA (reference sequence). CDR3 length: 16 amino acids. DNA of the CDR3: TGCAGTGCTAGTCCCCTTGCAGGGGAGGCGAATCAGCCCCAGCATTTT. It codes for CSASPLAGEANQPQHF.

The chain has TRBV28 and TRBJ1-1, with D unclear. Trimming stripped 7 bases from V and 4 bases from J, with 7 bases between. Germline V gene lookup returns CDR1 MDHEN and CDR2 SYDVKM. This CDR3 has 11 residues. CDR3 DNA: TGTGCCAGCAAGTGGGGCACTGAAGCTTTCTTT. Translation gives CASKWGTEAFF.

The chain recombines TRBV18 with TRBJ1-2, with 10 bases matching TRBD1. The ends lost 8 bases at V and 2 bases at J; junction bases unmatched: 11. From germline, CDR1 is KGHSH and CDR2 LQKENI. The CDR3 loop spans 16 amino acids. The chain's CDR3 is CASALMSDRGNYGYTF. The CDR3 bases are TGTGCCAGCGCCCTAATGTCGGACAGGGGGAACTATGGCTACACCTTC.

This clone was recorded once. The gene calls are TRBV6-5 and TRBJ1-3; a weak D match, TRBD1 (5 bases). V was cut by 2 bases and J by 0 bases, with 5 bases left in between. The CDR3 is made up of 14 amino acids. Germline V gene data show CDR1 as MNHEY and CDR2 as SVGAGI. The CDR3 region has the DNA TGTGCCAGCAGTTACGACAGCTCTGGAAACACCATATATTTT. It yields the protein CASSYDSSGNTIYF.

The rearrangement links TRBV18 to TRBJ2-7, with 7 nucleotides matching TRBD2. Germline V gives CDR1 KGHSH, CDR2 LQKENI. This CDR3 region has 16 residues. The junction had 7 bases not matched to a gene; V was cut back by 0 bases and J by 2 bases. The CDR3 DNA follows: TGTGCCAGCTCACCACCGTTAGGCGGGAGTCCCTACGAGCAGTACTTC. Translated: CASSPPLGGSPYEQYF.

CDR3 bases: TGTGCCACCAGCAGAGAACCCCCTTTGGCAGGGAAAGGTCAGCCCCAGCATTTT. Protein: CATSREPPLAGKGQPQHF. The rearrangement joins TRBV15 to TRBJ1-5, with D possibly matching TRBD1 (5 bases). CDR3 length: 18 residues. The germline gives CDR1 LNHNV, CDR2 YYDKDF (reference sequence). Trimming took 0 bases from V and 6 from J, leaving 21 bases between them. The entire variable domain, with the rest obtained from reference TRBV15 and TRBJ1-5, is as follows: DAMVIQNPRYQVTQFGKPVTLSCSQTLNHNVMYWYQQKSSQAPKLLFHYYDKDFNNEADTPDNFQSRRPNTSFCFLDIRSPGLGDTAMYLCATSREPPLAGKGQPQHFGDGTRLSIL.

The CDR3, as DNA: TGTGCCAGCAGTTTCATTGGGACTAGCGGCGGTAAATTCGATACGCAGTATTTT. Translation gives CASSFIGTSGGKFDTQYF. The chain combines TRBV28 with TRBJ2-3, with 11 bases that match TRBD2. Germline CDR1 MDHEN, CDR2 SYDVKM. V lost 3 bases to trimming and J lost 6 bases; unmatched junction nucleotides: 14. The CDR3 extends over 18 amino acids. Based on the CDR3 plus reference TRBV28 and TRBJ2-3, the full variable domain is DVKVTQSSRYLVKRTGEKVFLECVQDMDHENMFWYRQDPGLGLRLIYFSYDVKMKEKGDIPEGYSVSREKKERFSLILESASTNQTSMYLCASSFIGTSGGKFDTQYFGPGTRLTVL.

This clone was detected only once. The V and J genes are TRBV20-1 and TRBJ2-4, with D perhaps matching TRBD1 (6 bases). The germline gives CDR1 DFQATT, CDR2 SNEGSKA (reference sequence). The V end was cut by 3 bases, the J end by 0 bases, with 9 bases between. This CDR3 contains 14 residues. This CDR3 reads CSASGGLAKNIQYF. The CDR3 nucleotides are TGCAGTGCTAGTGGGGGCCTAGCCAAAAACATTCAGTACTTC.

The chain employs TRBV11-2 and TRBJ1-2; the D gene is possibly TRBD1 (6 bases). This CDR3 has 13 amino acids. V lost 5 bases, J lost 8 bases, and 15 bases lay in between. The germline V gene encodes CDR1 SGHAT and CDR2 FQNNGV. Here the CDR3 DNA reads TGTGCCAGCAGCGGGCAGGGGAGGGGCGGCTACACCTTC. Translation: CASSGQGRGGYTF.

CDR3 coding DNA: TGTGCCAGCAGCCTCCGGCCGGGTCCGAATTCACCCCTCCACTTT. Its protein is CASSLRPGPNSPLHF. V is TRBV28 and J is TRBJ1-6; D is unclear. The CDR3 contains 15 residues. The germline V gene encodes CDR1 MDHEN and CDR2 SYDVKM. Trimming shortened V by 6 bases and J by 7 bases, and 16 bases separated the two germline ends.

This clone was seen only once. The chain recombines TRBV19 with TRBJ1-6; D is unclear. Germline V gene lookup returns CDR1 LNHDA and CDR2 SQIVND (reference sequence). Deletions cut 6 bases from V and 9 bases from J, with 12 bases between. The CDR3 length is 13 residues. CDR3 region: CASSRSGSSPLHF. The CDR3 bases are TGTGCCAGTAGCCGCTCTGGTAGTTCACCCCTCCACTTT.

DNA for the CDR3: TGTGCCAGCAGTCCCCTTCGCGAATCCTTGCAGTTCTTC. Translation: CASSPLRESLQFF. J is TRBJ2-1 and V is TRBV28; D is undetermined. This CDR3 comprises 13 residues. Trimming removed 5 bases at V and 12 bases at J, with 17 bases between. Germline V lookup: CDR1 MDHEN, CDR2 SYDVKM.

V gene TRBV5-4 combines with J gene TRBJ1-1; D is unresolved. This CDR3 has 13 amino acids. V was trimmed by 1 base and J by 4 bases, leaving 8 bases between them. Germline CDR1 SGHNT, CDR2 YYREEE (reference sequence). DNA of the CDR3: TGTGCCAGCAGCTTGACCCCGGGCACTGAAGCTTTCTTT. It codes for CASSLTPGTEAFF.

The chain joins TRBV14 to TRBJ2-7, with 11 bases matching TRBD2. This CDR3 spans 18 amino acids. Per the germline V gene, CDR1 is SGHDN and CDR2 is FVKESK. The V gene end was trimmed by 2 bases and the J gene end by 4 bases; junction bases not matched to a gene: 13. CDR3 region: CASSQQLAGVRGSYEQYF. CDR3 sequence (DNA): TGTGCCAGCAGCCAACAACTAGCGGGAGTAAGAGGGTCGTACGAGCAGTACTTC.

The chain is built from TRBV20-1 and TRBJ2-5, with D uncertain. V was clipped by 1 base and J by 5 bases, with 5 bases between them. Germline CDR1 reads DFQATT; CDR2 reads SNEGSKA (reference sequence). CDR3 length: 11 amino acids. Here the CDR3 reads CSARVGETQYF. In DNA form, the CDR3 reads TGCAGTGCTAGAGTGGGGGAGACCCAGTACTTC.

The rearrangement links TRBV4-2 to TRBJ1-5; TRBD1 agrees at 10 bases. The V and J ends lost 2 bases and 6 bases, in that order; junction bases with no gene match: 4. The CDR3 consists of 15 residues. Germline CDR1 is LGHNA and CDR2 is YNFKEQ. The DNA of the CDR3 is TGTGCCAGCAGCCAATGGGACAGGGGTCCTCAGCCCCAGCATTTT. Encoded protein: CASSQWDRGPQPQHF.

V is TRBV4-3 and J is TRBJ1-3; D remains unclear. Germline V gives CDR1 LGHNA, CDR2 YSLEER. The CDR3 length is 13 residues. Trimming left V 0 bases short and J 5 bases short, with 5 bases between. CDR3 nucleotides: TGCGCCAGCAGCCAAGAAGGCAGAAACACCATATATTTT. Residues: CASSQEGRNTIYF.

The rearrangement uses TRBV6-5 and TRBJ1-1; 8 bases fit TRBD1. J gave up 1 base and V 5 bases, and 6 bases lay outside the gene matches. This CDR3 contains 15 residues. Germline-derived CDR1 and CDR2 are MNHEY and SVGAGI. The CDR3 loop reads CASSPGTGGNTEAFF. The CDR3, as DNA: TGTGCCAGCAGTCCGGGGACAGGAGGGAACACTGAAGCTTTCTTT.

The chain uses TRBV5-1 and TRBJ2-3; D possibly uses TRBD1 or TRBD2 (5 bases each). With 0 bases removed from V and 0 bases from J, the gap between germline ends came to 11 bases. Germline-derived CDR1 and CDR2 are SGHRS and YFSETQ. This CDR3 is 16 amino acids long. The CDR3 spells CASSLAGAYSTDTQYF. CDR3 sequence (DNA): TGCGCCAGCAGCTTGGCCGGGGCGTACAGCACAGATACGCAGTATTTT.